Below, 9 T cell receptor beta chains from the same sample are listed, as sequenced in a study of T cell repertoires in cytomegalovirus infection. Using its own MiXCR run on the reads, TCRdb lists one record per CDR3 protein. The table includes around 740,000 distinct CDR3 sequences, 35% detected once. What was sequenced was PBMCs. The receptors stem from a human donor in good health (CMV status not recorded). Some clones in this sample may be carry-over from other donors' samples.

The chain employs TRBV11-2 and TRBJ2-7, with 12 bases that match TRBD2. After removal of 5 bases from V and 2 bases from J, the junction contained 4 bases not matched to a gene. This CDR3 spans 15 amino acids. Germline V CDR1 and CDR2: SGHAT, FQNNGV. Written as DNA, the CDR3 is TGTGCCAGCAGCAGTCGGACTAGCGGGGCCTACGAGCAGTACTTC. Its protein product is CASSSRTSGAYEQYF.

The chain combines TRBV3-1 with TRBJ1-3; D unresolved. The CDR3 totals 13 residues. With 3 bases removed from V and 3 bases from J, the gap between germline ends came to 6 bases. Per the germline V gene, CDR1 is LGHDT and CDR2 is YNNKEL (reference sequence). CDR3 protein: CASSQADGNTIYF. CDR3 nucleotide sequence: TGTGCCAGCAGCCAGGCAGATGGAAACACCATATATTTT.

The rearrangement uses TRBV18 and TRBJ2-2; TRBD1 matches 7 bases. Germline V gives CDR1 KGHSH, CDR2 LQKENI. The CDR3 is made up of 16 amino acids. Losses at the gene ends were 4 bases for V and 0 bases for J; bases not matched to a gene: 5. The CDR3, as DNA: TGTGCCAGCTCACTCCGGGACAGCGCGAACACCGGGGAGCTGTTTTTT. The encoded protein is CASSLRDSANTGELFF.

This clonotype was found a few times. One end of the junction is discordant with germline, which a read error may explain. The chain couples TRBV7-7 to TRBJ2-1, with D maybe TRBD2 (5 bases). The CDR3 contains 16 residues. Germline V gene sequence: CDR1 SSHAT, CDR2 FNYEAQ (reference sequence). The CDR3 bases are TGTGCTAGCAGCCCGGGGTCGGTGGGCGGCAACAATGAGCAGTTCTTC. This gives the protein CASSPGSVGGNNEQFF.

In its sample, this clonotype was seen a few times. The DNA for the CDR3 is TGTGCCAGCAGTTACAGCGACAGCCTAGGGTATGGCTACACCTTC. Its protein product is CASSYSDSLGYGYTF. The J gene is TRBJ1-2, the V gene TRBV28; D possibly corresponds to TRBD1 (5 bases). Germline V gene data show CDR1 as MDHEN and CDR2 as SYDVKM. The ends were cut back, 4 bases at V and 5 bases at J, with 17 bases in the middle. The CDR3 consists of 15 residues.

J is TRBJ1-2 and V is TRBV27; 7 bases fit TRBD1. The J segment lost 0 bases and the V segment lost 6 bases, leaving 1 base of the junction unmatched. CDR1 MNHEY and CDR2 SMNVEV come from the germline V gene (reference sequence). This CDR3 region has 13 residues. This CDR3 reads CASRGQTNYGYTF. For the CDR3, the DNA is TGTGCCAGCAGGGGACAGACTAACTATGGCTACACCTTC.

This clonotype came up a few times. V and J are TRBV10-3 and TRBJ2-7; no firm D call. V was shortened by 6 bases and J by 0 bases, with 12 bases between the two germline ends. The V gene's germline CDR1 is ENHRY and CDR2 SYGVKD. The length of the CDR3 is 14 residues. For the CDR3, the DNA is TGTGCCATCAGCCAAACGACACTCTCCTACGAGCAGTACTTC. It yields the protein CAISQTTLSYEQYF.

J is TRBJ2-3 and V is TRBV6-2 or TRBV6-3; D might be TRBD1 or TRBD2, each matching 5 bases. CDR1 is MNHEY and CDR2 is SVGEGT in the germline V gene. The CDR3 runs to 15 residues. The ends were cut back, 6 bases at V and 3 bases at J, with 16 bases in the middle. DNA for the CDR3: TGTGCCAGCAGACCCGACCGGGGCATGACAGATACGCAGTATTTT. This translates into CASRPDRGMTDTQYF.

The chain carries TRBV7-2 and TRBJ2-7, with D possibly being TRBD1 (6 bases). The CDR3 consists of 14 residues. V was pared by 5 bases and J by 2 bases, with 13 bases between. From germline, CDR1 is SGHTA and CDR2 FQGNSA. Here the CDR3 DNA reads TGTGCCAGCAGCCCCCAGCCAGGGGCCTACGAGCAGTACTTC. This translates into CASSPQPGAYEQYF.